This TCR beta chain was observed in a study of cytomegalovirus exposure and HLA in healthy donors. As for the donors, each was a healthy bone marrow donor. PCR amplification relied on 60 Vbeta primers (plus 13 Jbeta primers). TCRdb's copy holds only in-frame clones and misses some; the assay was immunoSEQ multiplex PCR. The repertoire includes 100,000 to 150,000 clones, about 80% of them detected once, and 1% sits in the top ten. The J segment lost 3 bases and the V segment lost 2 bases, leaving 0 bases of the junction unmatched. Germline V gene sequence: CDR1 SSHAT, CDR2 FNYEAQ (reference sequence). This CDR3 contains 14 residues.

The specimen sequenced was PBMCs. The source is a man aged 35 to 55 in good health and CMV-seronegative. The chain links TRBV7-7 to TRBJ2-5; TRBD2 agrees at 10 bases. The CDR3 sequence: CASSLLAGEETQYF. The CDR3 region has the DNA TGTGCCAGCAGCTTACTAGCGGGGGAAGAGACCCAGTACTTC.